What follows is one T cell receptor (beta chain) and its context. Its target is not known. The data originate from a study of T cell responses to AZD1222 COVID-19 vaccine. Findings of the study overall: Unmutated variant regions are reportedly targeted by nearly half of spike-specific TCRs.

CDR3 length: 16 residues. Germline V gene sequence: CDR1 SGHRS, CDR2 YFSETQ. Between the trimmed V and J ends, which lost 0 bases and 0 bases, there was a span of 10 bases. TCRdb's copy holds only in-frame clones and misses some; the assay was immunoSEQ multiplex PCR. The sample yields about 100,000 clones, around 84% seen once. The sequence came from an adult in good health. The genes are TRBV5-1 and TRBJ1-5; D unresolved. The specimen was peripheral blood, collected on day 0 of AZD1222 vaccination. CDR3 nucleotides: TGCGCCAGCAGCTTGGCCCGAGGGCCTAGCAATCAGCCCCAGCATTTT. The encoded protein is CASSLARGPSNQPQHF.